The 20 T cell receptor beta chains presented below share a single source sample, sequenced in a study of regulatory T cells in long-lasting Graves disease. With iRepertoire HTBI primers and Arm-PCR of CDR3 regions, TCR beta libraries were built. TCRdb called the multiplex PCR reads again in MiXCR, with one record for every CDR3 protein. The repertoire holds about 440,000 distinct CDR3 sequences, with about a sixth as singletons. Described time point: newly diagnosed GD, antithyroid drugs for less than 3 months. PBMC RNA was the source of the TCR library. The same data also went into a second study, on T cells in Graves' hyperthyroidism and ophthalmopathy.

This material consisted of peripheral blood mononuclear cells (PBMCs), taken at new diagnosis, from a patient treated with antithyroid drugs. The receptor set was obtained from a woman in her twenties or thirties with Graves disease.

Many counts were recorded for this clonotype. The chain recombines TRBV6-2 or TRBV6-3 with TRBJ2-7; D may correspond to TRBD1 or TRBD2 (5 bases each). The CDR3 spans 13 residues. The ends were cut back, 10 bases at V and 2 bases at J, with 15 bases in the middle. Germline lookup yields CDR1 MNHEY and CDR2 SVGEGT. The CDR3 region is CATSGTETYEQYF. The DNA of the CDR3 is TGTGCCACCTCCGGGACGGAGACCTACGAGCAGTACTTC.

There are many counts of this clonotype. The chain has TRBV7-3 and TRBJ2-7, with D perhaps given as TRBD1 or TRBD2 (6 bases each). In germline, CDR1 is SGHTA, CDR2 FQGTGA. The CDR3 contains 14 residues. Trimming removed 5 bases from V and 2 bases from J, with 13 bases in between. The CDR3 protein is CASSRQAGTYEQYF. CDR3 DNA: TGTGCCAGCAGCCGACAGGCGGGAACCTACGAGCAGTACTTC.

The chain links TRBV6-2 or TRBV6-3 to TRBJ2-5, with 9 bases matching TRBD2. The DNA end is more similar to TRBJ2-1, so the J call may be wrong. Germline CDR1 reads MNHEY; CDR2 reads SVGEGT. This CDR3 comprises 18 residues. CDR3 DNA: TGTGCCAGCAGTTACTCCCGGATGGGACTAGCATCCGTCGATGAGCAGTTCTTC. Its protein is CASSYSRMGLASVDEQFF.

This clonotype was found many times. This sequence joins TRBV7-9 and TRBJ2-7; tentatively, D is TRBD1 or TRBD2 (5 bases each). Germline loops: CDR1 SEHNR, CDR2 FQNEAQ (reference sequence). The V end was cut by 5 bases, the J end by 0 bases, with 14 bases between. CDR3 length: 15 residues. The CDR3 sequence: CASSAAGTDSYEQYF. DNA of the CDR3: TGTGCCAGCAGCGCAGCCGGGACGGACTCCTACGAGCAGTACTTC.

CDR3 loop: CASSSFGRKYIQYF. CDR3 DNA: TGTGCCAGCAGCTCGTTTGGCCGGAAATACATTCAGTACTTC. The genes are TRBV3-1 and TRBJ2-4; unclear D gene. Per germline, CDR1 LGHDT and CDR2 YNNKEL (reference sequence). Trimming cost V 5 bases and J 8 bases, with 16 bases left between them. CDR3 size: 14 residues.

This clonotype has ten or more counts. The CDR3 sequence is CASEGNRGSYNEQFF. The CDR3 DNA reads as TGTGCCAGCGAAGGTAACAGGGGATCCTACAATGAGCAGTTCTTC. V usage is TRBV6-1 and J usage is TRBJ2-1, with 7 nucleotides matching TRBD1. This CDR3 is built from 15 residues. The V gene's germline CDR1 is MNHNS and CDR2 SASEGT. Unmatched junction bases numbered 8, after V lost 8 bases and J lost 1 base.

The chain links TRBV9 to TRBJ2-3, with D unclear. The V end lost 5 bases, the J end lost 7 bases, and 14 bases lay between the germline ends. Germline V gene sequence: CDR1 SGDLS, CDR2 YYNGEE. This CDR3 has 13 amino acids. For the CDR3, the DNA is TGTGCCAGCAGTGAGTTTGACGGTAATACGCAGTATTTT. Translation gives CASSEFDGNTQYF. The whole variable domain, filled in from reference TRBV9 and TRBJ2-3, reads DSGVTQTPKHLITATGQRVTLRCSPRSGDLSVYWYQQSLDQGLQFLIQYYNGEERAKGNILERFSAQQFPDLHSELNLSSLELGDSALYFCASSEFDGNTQYFGPGTRLTVL.

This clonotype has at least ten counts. CDR3 sequence reads: CSARSVLRTDTQYF. CDR3 nucleotides: TGCAGTGCTAGATCCGTGCTCCGCACAGATACGCAGTATTTT. This sequence joins TRBV20-1 and TRBJ2-3; D gene ambiguous. This CDR3 comprises 14 residues. CDR1 and CDR2 from the germline V gene are DFQATT and SNEGSKA (reference sequence). Trimming shortened V by 2 bases and J by 1 base, and 10 bases separated the two germline ends.

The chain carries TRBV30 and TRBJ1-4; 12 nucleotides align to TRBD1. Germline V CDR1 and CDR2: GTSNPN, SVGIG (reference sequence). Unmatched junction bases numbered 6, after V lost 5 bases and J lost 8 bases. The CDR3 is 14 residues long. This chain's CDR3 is CAWSPGQGAEKLFF. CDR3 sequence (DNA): TGTGCCTGGTCCCCGGGACAGGGGGCGGAAAAACTGTTTTTT.

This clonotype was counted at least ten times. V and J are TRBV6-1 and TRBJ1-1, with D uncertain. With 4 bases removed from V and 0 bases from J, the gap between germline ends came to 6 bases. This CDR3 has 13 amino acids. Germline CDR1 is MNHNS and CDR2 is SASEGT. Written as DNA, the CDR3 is TGTGCCAGCAGTGGCAGGATGAACACTGAAGCTTTCTTT. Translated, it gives CASSGRMNTEAFF.

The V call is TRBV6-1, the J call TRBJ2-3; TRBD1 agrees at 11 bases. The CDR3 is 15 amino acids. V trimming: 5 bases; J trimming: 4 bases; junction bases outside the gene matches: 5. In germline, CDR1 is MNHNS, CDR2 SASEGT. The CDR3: CASSMDRGRADTQYF. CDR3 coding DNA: TGTGCCAGCAGTATGGACAGGGGGCGAGCAGATACGCAGTATTTT.

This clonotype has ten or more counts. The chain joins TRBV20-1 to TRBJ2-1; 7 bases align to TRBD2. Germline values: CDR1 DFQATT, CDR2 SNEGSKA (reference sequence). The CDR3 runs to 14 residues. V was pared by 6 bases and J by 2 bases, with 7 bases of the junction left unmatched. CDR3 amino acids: CSAPRGGPYNEQFF. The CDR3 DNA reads TGCAGTGCACCTAGGGGAGGGCCCTACAATGAGCAGTTCTTC.

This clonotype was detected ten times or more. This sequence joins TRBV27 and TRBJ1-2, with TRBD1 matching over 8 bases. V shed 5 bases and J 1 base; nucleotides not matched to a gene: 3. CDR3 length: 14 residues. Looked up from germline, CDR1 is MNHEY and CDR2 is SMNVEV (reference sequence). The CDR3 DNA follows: TGTGCCAGCAGTCATGGACAGGGTAACTATGGCTACACCTTC. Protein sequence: CASSHGQGNYGYTF.

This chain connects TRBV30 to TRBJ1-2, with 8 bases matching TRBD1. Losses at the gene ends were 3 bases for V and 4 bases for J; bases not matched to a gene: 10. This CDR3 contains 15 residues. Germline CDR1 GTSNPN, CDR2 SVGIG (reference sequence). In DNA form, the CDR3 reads TGTGCCTGGAGACCTGGGACAGGTAGAATCTATGGCTACACCTTC. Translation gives CAWRPGTGRIYGYTF.

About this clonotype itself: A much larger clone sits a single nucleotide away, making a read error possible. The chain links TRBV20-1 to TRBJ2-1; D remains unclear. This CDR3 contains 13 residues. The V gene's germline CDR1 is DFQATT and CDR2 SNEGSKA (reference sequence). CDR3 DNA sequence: TGCAGTGCTATCGAACAATACAACAATGATCAGTTCTTC. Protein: CSAIEQYNNDQFF.

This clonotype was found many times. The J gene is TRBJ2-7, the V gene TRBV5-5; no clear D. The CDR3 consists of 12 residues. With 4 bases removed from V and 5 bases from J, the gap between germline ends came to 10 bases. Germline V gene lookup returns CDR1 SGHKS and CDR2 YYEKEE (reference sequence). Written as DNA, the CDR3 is TGTGCCAGCAGCATCGGACCGGACGAGCAGTACTTC. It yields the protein CASSIGPDEQYF.

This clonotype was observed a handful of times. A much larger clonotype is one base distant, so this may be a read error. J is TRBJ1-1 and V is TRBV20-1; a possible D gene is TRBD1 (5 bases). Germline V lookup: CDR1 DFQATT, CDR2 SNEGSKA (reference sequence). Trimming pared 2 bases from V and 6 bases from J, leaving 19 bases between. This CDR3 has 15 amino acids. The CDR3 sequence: CSARTTLYGAAEAFF. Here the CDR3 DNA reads TGCAGTGCTAGAACCACCCTATACGGGGCAGCTGAAGCTTTCTTT.

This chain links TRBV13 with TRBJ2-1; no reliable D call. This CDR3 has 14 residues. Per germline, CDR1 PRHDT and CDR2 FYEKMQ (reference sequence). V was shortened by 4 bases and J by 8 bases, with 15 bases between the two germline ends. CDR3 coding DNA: TGTGCCAGCAGCTCAAACCTAAGGGCTTATGAGCAGTTCTTC. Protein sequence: CASSSNLRAYEQFF.

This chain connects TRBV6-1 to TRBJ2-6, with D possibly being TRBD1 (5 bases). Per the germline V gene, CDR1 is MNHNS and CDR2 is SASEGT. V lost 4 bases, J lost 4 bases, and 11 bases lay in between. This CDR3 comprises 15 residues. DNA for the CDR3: TGTGCCAGCAGTGGGGGCAGGTACGGGGCCAACGTCCTGACTTTC. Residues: CASSGGRYGANVLTF.

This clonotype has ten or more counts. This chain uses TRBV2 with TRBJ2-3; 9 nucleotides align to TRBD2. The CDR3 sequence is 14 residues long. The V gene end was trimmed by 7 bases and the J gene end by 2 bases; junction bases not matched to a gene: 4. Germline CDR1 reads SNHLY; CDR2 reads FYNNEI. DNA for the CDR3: TGTGCCAGCAAGGGGACTAGCAACACAGATACGCAGTATTTT. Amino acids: CASKGTSNTDTQYF.